The T cell receptor (beta chain) under discussion was sequenced for a study of beta chain features in type 1 diabetes. Study-level background: Sorted cells, about 98,000,000 in number, were examined across all samples. Findings and limits, study-wide: For Type 1 diabetes patients, all four CD4+ subsets carried TCRB CDR3s that were moderately but significantly shorter. Insertions were fewer and deletions more numerous at VDJ junctions in type 1 diabetes patients.

Per germline, CDR1 GTSNPN and CDR2 SVGIG (reference sequence). The CDR3 loop spans 14 amino acids. Of the isolated RNA, all was reverse transcribed, and so the sequenced material was expressed TCRB transcripts. Sequenced by immunoSEQ multiplex PCR; TCRdb stores in-frame clones only, minus some. The sample has about 260,000 clones; less than 30% are singletons. About this clone itself: The antigen remains undetermined. Compared with germline, one end of the junction differs, possibly owing to a read error.

The chain is built from TRBV30 and TRBJ1-2; D is uncertain. The TCR sequence derives from a woman aged 25 to 45 with type 1 diabetes. The sequencing sample was made of naive CD4+ T cells from blood. In DNA, the CDR3 is TGTGCCTGGAGTGTAATCCTCGGTAACTATAGCTACACCTTC. Encoded protein: CAWSVILGNYSYTF.